The clone carrying this T cell receptor beta chain occurred once. In germline, CDR1 is ENHRY, CDR2 SYGVKD. The ends were cut back, 1 base at V and 5 bases at J, with 8 bases in the middle. The CDR3 is 13 amino acids. Sequencing used immunoSEQ multiplex PCR; TCRdb keeps in-frame clones, though not all of them. The table records about 95,000 clones, roughly four fifths of them present only once. This sample was taken from a study of blood T cell repertoires in COVID-19. Sequenced material: peripheral blood. V is TRBV10-3 and J is TRBJ2-5; D is perhaps TRBD2 (6 bases). This sequence originates from a human donor in a cohort sampled during active COVID-19. This chain's CDR3 is CAISEYGGETQYF. CDR3 in DNA: TGTGCCATCAGTGAGTACGGAGGGGAGACCCAGTACTTC.